This T cell receptor beta chain was observed in a study of T-cell memory formation after mild COVID-19. Germline V lookup: CDR1 SEHNR, CDR2 FQNEAQ (reference sequence). The CDR3 sequence is 13 residues long. V lost 4 bases, J lost 5 bases, and 11 bases lay in between. TCRdb re-derived calls from the 5' RACE reads in MiXCR, one entry per CDR3 protein. Among approximately 500,000 distinct CDR3 sequences, approximately 23% were seen once, and the ten largest hold roughly an eighth. What was sequenced was PBMCs or a T cell subset sorted from them (not recorded which). This TCR came from an adult woman who had mild COVID-19 (a few samples of this study predate the infection). Cell type and time point are not known. The chain couples TRBV7-9 to TRBJ1-1; D gene unclear. CDR3 sequence: CASSSTYRTEAFF. In nucleotides, the CDR3 is TGTGCCAGCAGCTCCACCTACCGGACTGAAGCTTTCTTT.